The rows below give T cell receptor beta chains drawn from one sample of a study of response to subunit inactivated influenza vaccine. TCRdb processed the RT-PCR reads anew with MiXCR; each CDR3 protein has one entry. The sample has about 650,000 distinct CDR3 sequences, approximately 15% seen once; the top ten hold approximately 7.6%. The specimen comprised PBMCs from blood, sampled 14 to 15 days before vaccination. All receptors derive from a man over 45 who received an inactivated influenza vaccine. Each CDR3 is given with its conserved first and last residue. Fields, in order: V gene, CDR3 protein.

V: TRBV9; CDR3: CASSVETSPYNEQFF
V: TRBV20-1; CDR3: CSASPLVGGENQPQHF
V: TRBV12-3/TRBV12-4; CDR3: CASSAGTGGSPLHF
V: TRBV27; CDR3: CASTPRVPPYTEAFF
V: TRBV24-1; CDR3: CATSDKTAQYNEQFF
V: TRBV12-3/TRBV12-4; CDR3: CASSSPGRETQYF
V: TRBV6-5; CDR3: CASSYPGADTQYF
V: TRBV7-9; CDR3: CASSRQGATNEKLFF
V: TRBV20-1; CDR3: CSAGGTASGYTF
V: TRBV3-1; CDR3: CASSQVLRTSSYNEQFF
V: TRBV20-1; CDR3: CSIWTRVMNTEAFF
V: TRBV28; CDR3: CASSLGLGNYNEQFF
V: TRBV7-9; CDR3: CASSIKDRIGDEQYF
V: TRBV27; CDR3: CASRRVASTDTQYF
V: TRBV12-3/TRBV12-4; CDR3: CASSFLGQREKLFF
V: TRBV6-1; CDR3: CASSEKRYEQYF
V: TRBV20-1; CDR3: CSAPELAGGQKDTQYF